The 20 T cell receptor beta chains below all came from one sample that was sequenced in a study of blood T cells in healthy people across ages. Primers used in a second PCR of roughly 6 to 12 cycles were a sample-barcoded 5' primer and a J-beta primer mix. MiXCR was run by TCRdb on the 5' RACE reads, yielding one entry per CDR3 protein. The table records 800,000 to 900,000 distinct CDR3 sequences, under 80% of them present only once. Sequencing used blood. The receptor source for this set is a man aged 25 to 45 in good health.

This chain connects TRBV28 to TRBJ2-1; 8 bases match TRBD2. The length of the CDR3 is 16 residues. Looked up from germline, CDR1 is MDHEN and CDR2 is SYDVKM. The J segment lost 4 bases and the V segment lost 6 bases, leaving 11 bases of the junction unmatched. Here the CDR3 DNA reads TGTGCCAGCAGCATAGCCCAACTAGCGGCATACAATGAGCAGTTCTTC. Translation: CASSIAQLAAYNEQFF.

This clonotype was recorded a few times. The chain has TRBV6-5 and TRBJ2-4; a weak D match, TRBD2 (6 bases). The CDR3 runs 13 residues. CDR1 is MNHEY and CDR2 is SVGAGI in the germline V gene. V lost 6 bases to trimming and J lost 13 bases, with 19 bases between them. The CDR3 DNA reads TGTGCCAGCAGAGGGACTCTCGCGTATGAGCAGTACTTC. It translates to CASRGTLAYEQYF.

The genes are TRBV7-2 and TRBJ2-7; 8 bases map to TRBD1. The junction had 6 bases not matched to a gene; V was cut back by 0 bases and J by 5 bases. This CDR3 is built from 15 residues. Germline lookup yields CDR1 SGHTA and CDR2 FQGNSA. The chain's CDR3 is CASSLARQGAHEQYF. The CDR3 DNA sequence: TGTGCCAGCAGCTTAGCGAGGCAGGGGGCCCACGAGCAGTACTTC.

The chain has TRBV4-2 and TRBJ2-3, with 11 bases matching TRBD2. After removal of 0 bases from V and 6 bases from J, the junction contained 5 bases not matched to a gene. This CDR3 spans 16 amino acids. Germline CDR1 reads LGHNA; CDR2 reads YNFKEQ. This CDR3 is CASSQDSGGELDTQYF. The CDR3 DNA reads as TGTGCCAGCAGCCAAGATAGCGGGGGGGAGTTGGATACGCAGTATTTT.

This clonotype occurred a few times. The V call is TRBV10-3, the J call TRBJ2-1; 10 bases fit TRBD1. V was clipped by 6 bases and J by 5 bases; unmatched bases: 4. CDR1 ENHRY and CDR2 SYGVKD come from the germline V gene. The CDR3 totals 14 residues. The CDR3, as DNA: TGTGCCATCAGCGGGACAGGGGTCCACAATGAGCAGTTCTTC. Amino acids: CAISGTGVHNEQFF.

In this sample, this clonotype turned up once. The J gene is TRBJ1-6, the V gene TRBV2; no clear D gene. The CDR3 has 16 residues. Trimming took 10 bases from V and 5 from J, leaving 21 bases between them. Germline CDR1 is SNHLY and CDR2 is FYNNEI. The CDR3 sequence: CATKPVTGHNNSPLHF. The CDR3 DNA sequence: TGTGCCACCAAACCGGTAACGGGTCATAATAATTCACCCCTCCACTTT.

This clonotype has more than one count but fewer than ten. This chain uses TRBV24-1 with TRBJ2-1, with D possibly being TRBD2 (6 bases). CDR3 size: 16 residues. The V gene lost 5 bases and the J gene lost 1 base, with 14 bases spanning the gap. The V gene's germline CDR1 is KGHDR and CDR2 SFDVKD. CDR3 in amino acids: CATSVQGAGSYNEQFF. In DNA, the CDR3 is TGTGCCACCAGTGTCCAGGGTGCGGGATCCTACAATGAGCAGTTCTTC.

The chain is built from TRBV20-1 and TRBJ2-3; D unclear. Trimming stripped 6 bases from V and 6 bases from J, with 10 bases between. Germline values: CDR1 DFQATT, CDR2 SNEGSKA (reference sequence). This CDR3 has 11 residues. CDR3 bases: TGCAGTGCGCGAGCCCCGGATACGCAGTATTTT. Protein product: CSARAPDTQYF.

This clonotype was seen a few times. The V gene is TRBV20-1, the J gene TRBJ2-5; D assignment may be TRBD1 or TRBD2 (6 bases each). CDR3 length equals 15 residues. Germline values: CDR1 DFQATT, CDR2 SNEGSKA (reference sequence). V was shortened by 0 bases and J by 3 bases, with 14 bases between the two germline ends. The CDR3: CSARDSGAMEETQYF. The DNA for the CDR3 is TGCAGTGCTAGAGATTCGGGGGCGATGGAAGAGACCCAGTACTTC.

The chain uses TRBV7-2 and TRBJ2-7, with 8 nucleotides matching TRBD2. The V gene's germline CDR1 is SGHTA and CDR2 FQGNSA. There are 14 residues in the CDR3. V lost 6 bases, J lost 5 bases, and 9 bases stayed unmatched. CDR3 nucleotides: TGTGCCAGCAGGGACGGGGGGGCCTTAGACGAGCAGTACTTC. Translating gives CASRDGGALDEQYF.

This clonotype has just a few counts. The chain links TRBV4-3 to TRBJ2-3; D is perhaps TRBD2 (5 bases). The CDR3 is 17 amino acids. Trimming left V 0 bases short and J 1 base short, with 14 bases between. CDR1 LGHNA and CDR2 YSLEER come from the germline V gene. The CDR3 nucleotides read TGCGCCAGCAGCCAAGATATGGGGAGAAGAGGCACAGATACGCAGTATTTT. Translated, it gives CASSQDMGRRGTDTQYF.

The chain recombines TRBV6-5 with TRBJ2-4; unclear D gene. The J call is in doubt because the DNA end fits TRBJ2-7 better. There are 15 residues in the CDR3. Per the germline V gene, CDR1 is MNHEY and CDR2 is SVGAGI. CDR3 coding DNA: TGTGCCAGCAGTTACTCTCTCCGTAGCTCCTACGAGCAGTACTTC. It codes for CASSYSLRSSYEQYF.

This rearrangement joins TRBV20-1 to TRBJ1-6, with D tentatively TRBD1 (5 bases). V shed 6 bases and J shed 15 bases, with 15 bases lying between them. Germline CDR1 and CDR2: DFQATT and SNEGSKA (reference sequence). The CDR3 loop spans 11 amino acids. CDR3 sequence (DNA): TGCAGTGCAACGAGAGACAGCGTCCTCCACTTT. It is translated as CSATRDSVLHF.

The V and J genes are TRBV29-1 and TRBJ2-4; possibly TRBD1 for D (6 bases). The V gene's germline CDR1 is SQVTM and CDR2 ANQGSEA. V shed 4 bases and J shed 6 bases, with 10 bases lying between them. The length of the CDR3 is 12 residues. The CDR3 nucleotides read TGCAGCGTTGGAGCAGGGGCAAACATTCAGTACTTC. Its translation: CSVGAGANIQYF.

On this clonotype: One junction end disagrees with the germline gene, perhaps due to a read error. This chain connects TRBV18 to TRBJ2-1; D uncertain. Germline CDR1 KGHSH, CDR2 LQKENI. This CDR3 contains 15 residues. DNA of the CDR3: TGTGCCAGCTCACCAGGGGAAATTATCTACAGTGAGCAGTTCTTC. Translating gives CASSPGEIIYSEQFF.

This clonotype was seen a handful of times. The gene calls are TRBV13 and TRBJ2-4; possible D gene TRBD2, 5 bases. The V end was cut by 2 bases, the J end by 1 base, with 9 bases between. The CDR3 totals 15 residues. In germline, CDR1 is PRHDT, CDR2 FYEKMQ (reference sequence). The CDR3 here is CASSLLASAKNIQYF. Here the CDR3 DNA reads TGTGCCAGCAGCTTATTAGCGAGTGCCAAAAACATTCAGTACTTC.

A few counts support this clonotype. The chain links TRBV6-5 to TRBJ2-1; D call uncertain. V was pared by 6 bases and J by 10 bases, with 19 bases between. This CDR3 is 14 amino acids long. Germline CDR1 and CDR2: MNHEY and SVGAGI. This CDR3 is CASSPQPAGGEQFF. The CDR3 DNA sequence: TGTGCCAGCAGCCCACAGCCGGCCGGTGGGGAGCAGTTCTTC.

V usage is TRBV4-1 and J usage is TRBJ2-2, with 9 bases that match TRBD2. This CDR3 is built from 17 residues. Germline V lookup: CDR1 MGHRA, CDR2 YSYEKL. The J segment lost 1 base and the V segment lost 5 bases, leaving 8 bases of the junction unmatched. The CDR3 is CASSSGAAGGNTGELFF. CDR3 in DNA: TGCGCCAGCAGCTCAGGGGCAGCGGGGGGGAACACCGGGGAGCTGTTTTTT.

This clonotype was detected many times. The chain combines TRBV18 with TRBJ1-2, with 9 nucleotides matching TRBD1. CDR1 is KGHSH, CDR2 LQKENI, per germline. The CDR3 consists of 16 residues. Unmatched junction bases numbered 11, after V lost 2 bases and J lost 7 bases. CDR3 sequence: CASSPNEQGQGFGYTF. The CDR3 coding sequence is TGTGCCAGCTCACCAAACGAGCAGGGACAGGGTTTTGGCTACACCTTC.

The rearrangement links TRBV4-2 to TRBJ1-5; 7 bases line up with TRBD1. Germline-derived CDR1 and CDR2 are LGHNA and YNFKEQ. The ends lost 2 bases at V and 4 bases at J; junction bases unmatched: 5. The CDR3 runs to 15 residues. CDR3 in amino acids: CASSQLTGQNQPQHF. Written as DNA, the CDR3 is TGTGCCAGCAGCCAATTGACAGGGCAAAATCAGCCCCAGCATTTT.